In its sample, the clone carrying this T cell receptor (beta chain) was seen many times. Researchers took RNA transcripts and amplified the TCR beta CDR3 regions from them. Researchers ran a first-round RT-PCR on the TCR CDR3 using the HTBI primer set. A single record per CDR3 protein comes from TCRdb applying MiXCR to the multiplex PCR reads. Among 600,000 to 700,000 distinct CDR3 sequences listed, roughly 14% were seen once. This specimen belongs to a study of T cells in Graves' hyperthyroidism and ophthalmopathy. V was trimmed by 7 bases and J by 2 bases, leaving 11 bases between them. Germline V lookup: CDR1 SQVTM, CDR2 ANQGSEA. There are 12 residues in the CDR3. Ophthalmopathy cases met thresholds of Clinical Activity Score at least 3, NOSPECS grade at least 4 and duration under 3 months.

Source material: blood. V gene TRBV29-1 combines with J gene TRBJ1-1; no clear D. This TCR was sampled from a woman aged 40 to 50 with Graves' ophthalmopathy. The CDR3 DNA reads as TGCAGCGGGTTTATATTCAACACTGAAGCTTTCTTT. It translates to CSGFIFNTEAFF.